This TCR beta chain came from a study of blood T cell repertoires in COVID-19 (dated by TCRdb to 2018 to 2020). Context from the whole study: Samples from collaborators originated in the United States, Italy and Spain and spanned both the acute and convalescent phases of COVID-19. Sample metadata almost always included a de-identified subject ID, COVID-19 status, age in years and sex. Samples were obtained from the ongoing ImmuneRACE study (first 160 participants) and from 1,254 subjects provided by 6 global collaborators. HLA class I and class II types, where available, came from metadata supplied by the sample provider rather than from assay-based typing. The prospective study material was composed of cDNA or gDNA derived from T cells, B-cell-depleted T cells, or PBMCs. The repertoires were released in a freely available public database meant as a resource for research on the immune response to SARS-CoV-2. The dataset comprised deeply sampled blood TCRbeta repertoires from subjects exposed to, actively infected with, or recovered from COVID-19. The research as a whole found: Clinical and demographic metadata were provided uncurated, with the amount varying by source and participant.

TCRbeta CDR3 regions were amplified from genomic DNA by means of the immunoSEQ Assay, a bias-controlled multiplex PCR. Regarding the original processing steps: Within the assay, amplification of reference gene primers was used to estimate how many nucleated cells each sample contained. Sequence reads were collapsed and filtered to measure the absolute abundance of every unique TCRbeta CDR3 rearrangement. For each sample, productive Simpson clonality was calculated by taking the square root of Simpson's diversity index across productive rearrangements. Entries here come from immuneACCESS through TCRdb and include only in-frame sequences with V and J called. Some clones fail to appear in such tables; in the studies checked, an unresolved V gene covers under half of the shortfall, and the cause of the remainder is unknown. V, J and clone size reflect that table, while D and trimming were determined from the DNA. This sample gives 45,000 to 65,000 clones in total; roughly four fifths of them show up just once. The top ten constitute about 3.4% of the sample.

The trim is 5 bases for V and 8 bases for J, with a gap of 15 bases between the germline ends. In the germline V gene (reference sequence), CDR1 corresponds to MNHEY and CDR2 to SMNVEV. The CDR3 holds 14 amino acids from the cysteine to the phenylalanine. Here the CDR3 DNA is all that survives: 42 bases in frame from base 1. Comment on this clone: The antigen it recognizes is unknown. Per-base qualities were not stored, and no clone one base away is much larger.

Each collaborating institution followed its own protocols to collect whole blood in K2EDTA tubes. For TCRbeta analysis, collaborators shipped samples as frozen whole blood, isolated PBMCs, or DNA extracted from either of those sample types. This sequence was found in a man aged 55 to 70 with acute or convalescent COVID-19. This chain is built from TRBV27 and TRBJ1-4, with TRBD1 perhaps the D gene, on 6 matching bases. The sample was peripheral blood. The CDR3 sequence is CASSRGGGGEKLFF. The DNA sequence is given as TGTGCCAGCAGTCGGGGGGGCGGCGGGGAAAAACTGTTTTTT.